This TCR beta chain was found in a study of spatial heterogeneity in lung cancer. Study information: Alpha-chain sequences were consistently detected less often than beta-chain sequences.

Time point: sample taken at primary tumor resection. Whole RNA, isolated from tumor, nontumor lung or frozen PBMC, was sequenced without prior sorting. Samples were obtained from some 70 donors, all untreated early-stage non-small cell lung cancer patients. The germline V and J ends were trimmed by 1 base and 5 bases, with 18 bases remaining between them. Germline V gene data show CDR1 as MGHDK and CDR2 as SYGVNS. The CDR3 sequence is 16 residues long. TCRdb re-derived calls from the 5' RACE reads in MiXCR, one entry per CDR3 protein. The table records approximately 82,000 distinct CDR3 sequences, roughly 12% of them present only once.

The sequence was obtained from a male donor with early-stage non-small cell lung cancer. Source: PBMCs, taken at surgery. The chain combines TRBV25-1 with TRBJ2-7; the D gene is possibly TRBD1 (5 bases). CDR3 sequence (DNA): TGTGCCAGCAGTGAATCTCTCGACAGTCCCTCGGACGAGCAGTACTTC. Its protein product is CASSESLDSPSDEQYF.